This T cell receptor beta chain comes out of a study of T cells expressing NK-cell markers. Study summary: Seven of the eight sequenced donors were HCMV-seropositive; one was seronegative.

In the case of this clonotype: Its antigen is still unknown.

For each CDR3 protein, TCRdb gives one entry from its re-call of the 5' RACE reads, without DNA. The listing contains about 550,000 distinct CDR3 sequences. This CDR3 comprises 16 residues. Germline V CDR1 and CDR2: SNHLY, FYNNEI. Findings and caveats of the study: Clarity on HCMV specificity was lacking for the expanded NKG2C+ T cell clones.

V gene TRBV2 combines with J gene TRBJ2-2; the TCRdb call, TRBD1, lacks DNA for checking. Specimen: blood T cells: a sorted CD56 or NKG2C T cell subset, CD4+ or CD8+ T cells, or bulk PBMC T cells (not recorded which). The sequence derives from a man aged 18 to 35 in good health. The CDR3 loop is CASSVRDRGPTGELFF.